The clone carrying this T cell receptor beta chain was seen many times. Its specificity is unknown. This CDR3 spans 15 amino acids. Germline CDR1 KGHSH, CDR2 LQKENI. V dropped 2 bases and J dropped 5 bases, with 16 bases sitting between them. These data come from a study of early T cells in non-severe SARS-CoV-2 infection. Study context: From unsorted whole blood, bulk RNA was sequenced, and the chains remained unpaired.

Overall study results and limits: VDJdb matching skewed toward anti-spike CD8 responses, missing private and CD4 specificities.

Attached unique molecular identifiers marked individual cDNA molecules. TCRdb re-derived calls from the 5' RACE reads in MiXCR, one entry per CDR3 protein. Of roughly 35,000 distinct CDR3 sequences in the sample, around 9% are singletons; the top ten hold 13%. Material: whole blood. This receptor was obtained from an adult who was a healthcare worker with PCR-confirmed SARS-CoV-2 infection or an uninfected control (not recorded which). The chain links TRBV18 to TRBJ2-7; possible D gene TRBD2, 7 bases. The CDR3 coding sequence is TGTGCCAGCTCACCAGGTTGGGGGGGGCTGGACGAGCAGTACTTC. Translation: CASSPGWGGLDEQYF.